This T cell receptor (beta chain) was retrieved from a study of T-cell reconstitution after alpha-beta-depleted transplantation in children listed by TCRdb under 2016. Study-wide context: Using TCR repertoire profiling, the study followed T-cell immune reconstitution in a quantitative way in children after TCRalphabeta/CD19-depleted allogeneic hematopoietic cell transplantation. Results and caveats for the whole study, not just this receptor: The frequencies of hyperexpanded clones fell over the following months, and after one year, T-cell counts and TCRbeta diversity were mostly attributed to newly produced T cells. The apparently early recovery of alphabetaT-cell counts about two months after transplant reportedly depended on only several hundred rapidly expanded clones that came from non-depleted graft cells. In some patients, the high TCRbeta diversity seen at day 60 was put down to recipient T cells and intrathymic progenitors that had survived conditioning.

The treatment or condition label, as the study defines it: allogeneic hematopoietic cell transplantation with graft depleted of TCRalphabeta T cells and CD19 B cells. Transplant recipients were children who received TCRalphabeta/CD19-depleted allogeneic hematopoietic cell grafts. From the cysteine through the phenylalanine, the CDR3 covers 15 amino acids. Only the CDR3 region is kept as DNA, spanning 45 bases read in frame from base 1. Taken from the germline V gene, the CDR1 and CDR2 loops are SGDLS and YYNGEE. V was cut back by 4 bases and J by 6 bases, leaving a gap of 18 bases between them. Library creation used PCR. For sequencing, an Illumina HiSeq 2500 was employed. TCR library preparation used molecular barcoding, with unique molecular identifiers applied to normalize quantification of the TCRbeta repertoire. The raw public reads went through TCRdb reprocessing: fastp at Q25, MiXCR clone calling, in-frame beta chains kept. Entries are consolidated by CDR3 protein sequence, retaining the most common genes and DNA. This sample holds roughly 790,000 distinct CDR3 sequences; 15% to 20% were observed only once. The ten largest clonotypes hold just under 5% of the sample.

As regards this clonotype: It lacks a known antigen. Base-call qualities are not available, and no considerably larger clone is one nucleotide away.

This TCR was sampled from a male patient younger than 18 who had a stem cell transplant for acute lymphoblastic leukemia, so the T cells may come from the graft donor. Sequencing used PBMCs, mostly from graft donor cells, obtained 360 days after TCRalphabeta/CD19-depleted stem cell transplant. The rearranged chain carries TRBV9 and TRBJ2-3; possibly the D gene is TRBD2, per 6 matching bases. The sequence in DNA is TGTGCCAGCAGCCAGGGAGGACTCCAGGGCGATACGCAGTATTTT. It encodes CASSQGGLQGDTQYF. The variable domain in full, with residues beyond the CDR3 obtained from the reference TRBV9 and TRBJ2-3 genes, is DSGVTQTPKHLITATGQRVTLRCSPRSGDLSVYWYQQSLDQGLQFLIQYYNGEERAKGNILERFSAQQFPDLHSELNLSSLELGDSALYFCASSQGGLQGDTQYFGPGTRLTVL.